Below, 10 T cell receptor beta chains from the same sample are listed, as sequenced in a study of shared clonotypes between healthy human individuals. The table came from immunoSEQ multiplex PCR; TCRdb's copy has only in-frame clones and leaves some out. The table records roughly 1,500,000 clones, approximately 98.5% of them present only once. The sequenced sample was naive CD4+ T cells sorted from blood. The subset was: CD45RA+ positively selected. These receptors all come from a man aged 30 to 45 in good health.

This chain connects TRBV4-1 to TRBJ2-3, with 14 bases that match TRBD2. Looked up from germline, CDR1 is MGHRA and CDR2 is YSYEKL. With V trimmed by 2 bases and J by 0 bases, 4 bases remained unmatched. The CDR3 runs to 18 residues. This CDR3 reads CASSQRLAGGSSTDTQYF. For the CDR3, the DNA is TGCGCCAGCAGCCAAAGACTAGCGGGAGGGTCAAGCACAGATACGCAGTATTTT.

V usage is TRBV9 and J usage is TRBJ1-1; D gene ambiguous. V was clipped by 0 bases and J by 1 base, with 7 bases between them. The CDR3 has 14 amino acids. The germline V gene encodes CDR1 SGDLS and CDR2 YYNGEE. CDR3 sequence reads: CASSVGQQNTEAFF. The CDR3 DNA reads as TGTGCCAGCAGCGTAGGGCAGCAGAACACTGAAGCTTTCTTT.

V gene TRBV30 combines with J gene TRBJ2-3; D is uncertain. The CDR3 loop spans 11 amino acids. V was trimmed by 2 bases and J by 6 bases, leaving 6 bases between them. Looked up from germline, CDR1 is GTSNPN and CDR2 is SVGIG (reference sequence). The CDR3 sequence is CAWSPLDTQYF. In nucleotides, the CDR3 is TGTGCCTGGAGTCCTCTGGATACGCAGTATTTT. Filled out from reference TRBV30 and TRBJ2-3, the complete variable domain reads SQTIHQWPATLVQPVGSPLSLECTVEGTSNPNLYWYRQAAGRGLQLLFYSVGIGQISSEVPQNLSASRPQDRQFILSSKKLLLSDSGFYLCAWSPLDTQYFGPGTRLTVL.

This chain's CDR3 is CASSLAGGTDTQYF. The CDR3 nucleotides are TGTGCCAGCAGCTTAGCGGGAGGAACAGATACGCAGTATTTT. The genes are TRBV11-2 and TRBJ2-3; TRBD2 agrees at 7 bases. V was pared by 1 base and J by 3 bases, with 1 base of the junction left unmatched. Germline assignment: CDR1 SGHAT and CDR2 FQNNGV. The CDR3 covers 14 residues.

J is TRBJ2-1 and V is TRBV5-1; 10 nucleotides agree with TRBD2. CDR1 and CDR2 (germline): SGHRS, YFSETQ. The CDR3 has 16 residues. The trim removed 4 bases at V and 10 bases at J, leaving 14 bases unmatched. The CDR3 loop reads CASSRPAGGPDLEQFF. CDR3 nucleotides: TGCGCCAGCAGCCGACCAGCGGGAGGGCCTGACCTCGAGCAGTTCTTC. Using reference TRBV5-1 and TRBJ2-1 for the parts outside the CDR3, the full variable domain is KAGVTQTPRYLIKTRGQQVTLSCSPISGHRSVSWYQQTPGQGLQFLFEYFSETQRNKGNFPGRFSGRQFSNSRSEMNVSTLELGDSALYLCASSRPAGGPDLEQFFGPGTRLTVL.

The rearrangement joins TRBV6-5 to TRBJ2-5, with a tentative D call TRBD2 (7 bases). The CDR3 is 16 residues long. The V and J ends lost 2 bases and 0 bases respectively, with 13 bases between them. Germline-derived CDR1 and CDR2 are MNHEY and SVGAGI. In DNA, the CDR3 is TGTGCCAGCAGTTACGAGAGGGGGGGGAACCAAGAGACCCAGTACTTC. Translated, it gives CASSYERGGNQETQYF.

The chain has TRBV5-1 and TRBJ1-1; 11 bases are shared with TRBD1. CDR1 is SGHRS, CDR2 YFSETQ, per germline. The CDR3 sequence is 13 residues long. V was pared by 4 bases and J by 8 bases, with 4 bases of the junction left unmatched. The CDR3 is CASSEDRGQEAFF. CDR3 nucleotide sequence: TGCGCCAGCAGCGAGGACAGGGGGCAAGAAGCTTTCTTT.

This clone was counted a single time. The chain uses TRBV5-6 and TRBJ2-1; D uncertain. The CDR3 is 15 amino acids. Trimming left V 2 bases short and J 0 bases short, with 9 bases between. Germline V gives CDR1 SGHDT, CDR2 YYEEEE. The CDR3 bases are TGTGCCAGCAGCTTAGACGGCTCCTCCTACAATGAGCAGTTCTTC. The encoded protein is CASSLDGSSYNEQFF.

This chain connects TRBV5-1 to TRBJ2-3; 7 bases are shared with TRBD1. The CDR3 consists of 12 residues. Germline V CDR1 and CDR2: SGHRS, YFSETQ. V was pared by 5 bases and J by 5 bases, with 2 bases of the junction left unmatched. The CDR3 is CASRRGQDTQYF. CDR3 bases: TGCGCCAGCAGGAGGGGGCAAGATACGCAGTATTTT.

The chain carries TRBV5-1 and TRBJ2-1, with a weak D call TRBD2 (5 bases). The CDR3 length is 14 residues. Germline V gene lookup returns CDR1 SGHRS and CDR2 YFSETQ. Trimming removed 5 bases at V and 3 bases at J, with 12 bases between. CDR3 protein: CASSKSRDYNEQFF. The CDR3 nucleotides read TGCGCCAGCAGTAAAAGTCGGGACTACAATGAGCAGTTCTTC.